Sequencing of this T cell receptor (beta chain) was carried out in a study of response to subunit inactivated influenza vaccine. With regard to this clonotype: The antigen is not known.

TCRdb passed the RT-PCR reads through MiXCR, listing each CDR3 protein once. The table has about 540,000 distinct CDR3 sequences, around 25% seen once. Overall study findings and caveats: After each seasonal influenza vaccination, few new T cells are recruited, the authors suggested.

The same sample was also used in a study of T cells expressing NK-cell markers. As that study records: Production of TCR beta cDNA relied on 5'RACE template switching with UMIs. Seven HCMV-seropositive donors and one seronegative donor made up the eight sequenced donors.

The receptor was derived from a man over 45 who received an inactivated influenza vaccine. The source was CD4+ T cells sorted from PBMCs, collected about 11 days after vaccination.

The DNA of the CDR3 is TGTGCCAGCAGCTCACACGGTGGGGCCCGGGCCCAGTACTTC. Translating gives CASSSHGGARAQYF. This sequence joins TRBV3-1 and TRBJ2-5; possible D gene TRBD1, 5 bases. Trimming pared 5 bases from V and 9 bases from J, leaving 19 bases between. The CDR3 has 14 residues. Germline V lookup: CDR1 LGHDT, CDR2 YNNKEL (reference sequence).